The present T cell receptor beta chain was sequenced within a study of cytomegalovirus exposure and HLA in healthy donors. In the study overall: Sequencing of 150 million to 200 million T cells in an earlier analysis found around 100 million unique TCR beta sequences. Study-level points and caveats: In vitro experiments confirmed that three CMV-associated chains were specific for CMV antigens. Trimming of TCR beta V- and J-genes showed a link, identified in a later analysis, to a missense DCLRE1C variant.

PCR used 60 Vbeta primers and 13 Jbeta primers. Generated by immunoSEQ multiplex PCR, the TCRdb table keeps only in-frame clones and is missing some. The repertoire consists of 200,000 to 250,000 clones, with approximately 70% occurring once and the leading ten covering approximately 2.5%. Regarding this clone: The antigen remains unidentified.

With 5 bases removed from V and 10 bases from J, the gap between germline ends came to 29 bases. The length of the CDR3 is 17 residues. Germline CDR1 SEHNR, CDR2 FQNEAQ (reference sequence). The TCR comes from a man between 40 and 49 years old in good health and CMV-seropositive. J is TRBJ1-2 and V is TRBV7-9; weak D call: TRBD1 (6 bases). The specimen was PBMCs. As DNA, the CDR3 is TGTGCCAGCAGCCCTATTGACGGGACACGTACCGCCTGGGACTACACCTTC. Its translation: CASSPIDGTRTAWDYTF.